The table lists the clone carrying this TCR beta chain with a few counts. The repertoire was sequenced with immunoSEQ multiplex PCR; TCRdb's copy has only in-frame clones and lacks some. The data hold about 660,000 clones, with 87% observed a single time. The data were obtained in a study of shared T cell receptors in the human thymus. The CDR3 extends over 14 amino acids. J was trimmed by 1 base and V by 6 bases; bases with no gene match: 2. CDR1 and CDR2 (germline): MNHNS, SASEGT. This sample also appeared in a second study, on human thymus T cells. From that study: Healthy Finnish infants undergoing corrective surgery for congenital heart defects were used as donors. From resections taken during corrective heart surgery, the thymus tissue was obtained. The authors found apparently biased V and J gene usage in thymic and blood repertoires. Related research described thymic repertoires that were highly overlapping among unrelated individuals.

The receptor was derived from a boy in the first two years of life with a congenital heart defect. The chain uses TRBV6-1 and TRBJ2-1; 8 bases line up with TRBD1. Sequencing used thymocytes. The CDR3 is CASRGDRSYNEQFF. DNA of the CDR3: TGTGCCAGCAGGGGGGACAGGTCCTACAATGAGCAGTTCTTC.